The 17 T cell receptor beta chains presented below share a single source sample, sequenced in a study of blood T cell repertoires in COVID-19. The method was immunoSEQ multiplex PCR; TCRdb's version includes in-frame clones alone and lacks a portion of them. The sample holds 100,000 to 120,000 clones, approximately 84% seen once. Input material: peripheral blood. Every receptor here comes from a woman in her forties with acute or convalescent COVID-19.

The CDR3 DNA is TGTGCCAGCAGCGACAGAAATCAGCCCCAGCATTTT. Translating it yields CASSDRNQPQHF. The J gene is TRBJ1-5, the V gene TRBV6-5, with TRBD1 as a possible D gene (5 bases). The CDR3 has 12 amino acids. V lost 6 bases and J lost 4, with 7 bases in between. Germline lookup yields CDR1 MNHEY and CDR2 SVGAGI.

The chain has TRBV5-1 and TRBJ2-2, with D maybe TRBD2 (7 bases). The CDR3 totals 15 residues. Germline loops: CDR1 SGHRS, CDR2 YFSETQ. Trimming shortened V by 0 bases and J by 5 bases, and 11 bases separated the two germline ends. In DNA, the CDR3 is TGCGCCAGCAGCTTGGCGGGGGGCAGGACCGGGGAGCTGTTTTTT. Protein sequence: CASSLAGGRTGELFF.

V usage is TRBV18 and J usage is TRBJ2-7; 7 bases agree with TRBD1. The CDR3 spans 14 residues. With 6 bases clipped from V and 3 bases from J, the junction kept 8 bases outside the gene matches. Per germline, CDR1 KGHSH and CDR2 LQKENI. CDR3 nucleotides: TGTGCCAGCTCTAACACCGGGACAGACTACGAGCAGTACTTC. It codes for CASSNTGTDYEQYF.

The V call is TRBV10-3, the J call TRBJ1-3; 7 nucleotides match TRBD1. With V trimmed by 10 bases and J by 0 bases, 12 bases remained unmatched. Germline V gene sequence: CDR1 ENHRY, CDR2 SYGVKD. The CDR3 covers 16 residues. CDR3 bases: TGTGCCACCGTACAGGGGCCATTGATCTCTGGAAACACCATATATTTT. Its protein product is CATVQGPLISGNTIYF.

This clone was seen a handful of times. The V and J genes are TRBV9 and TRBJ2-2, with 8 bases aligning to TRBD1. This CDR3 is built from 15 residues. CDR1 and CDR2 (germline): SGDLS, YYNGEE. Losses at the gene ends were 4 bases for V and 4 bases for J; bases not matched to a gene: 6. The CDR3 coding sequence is TGTGCCAGCAGCATACAGGGGGGAGGCACCGGGGAGCTGTTTTTT. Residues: CASSIQGGGTGELFF.

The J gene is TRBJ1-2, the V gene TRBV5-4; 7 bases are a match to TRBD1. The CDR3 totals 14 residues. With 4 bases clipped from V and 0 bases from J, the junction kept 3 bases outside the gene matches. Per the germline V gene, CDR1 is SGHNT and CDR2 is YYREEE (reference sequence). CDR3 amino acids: CASSRDSTNYGYTF. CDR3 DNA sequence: TGTGCCAGCAGCAGGGACAGTACTAACTATGGCTACACCTTC.

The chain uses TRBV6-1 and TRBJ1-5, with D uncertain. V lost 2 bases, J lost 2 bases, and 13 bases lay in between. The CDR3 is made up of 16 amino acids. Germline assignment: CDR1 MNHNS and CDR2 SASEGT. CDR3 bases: TGTGCCAGCAGTGAAAGGACTCTTACAGGCAATCAGCCCCAGCATTTT. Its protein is CASSERTLTGNQPQHF.

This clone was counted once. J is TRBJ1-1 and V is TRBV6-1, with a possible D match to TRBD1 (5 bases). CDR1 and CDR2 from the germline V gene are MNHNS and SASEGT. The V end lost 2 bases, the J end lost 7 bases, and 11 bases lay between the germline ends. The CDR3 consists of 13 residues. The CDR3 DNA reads TGTGCCAGCAGTGAACTTAGACAGAATGAAGCTTTCTTT. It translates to CASSELRQNEAFF.

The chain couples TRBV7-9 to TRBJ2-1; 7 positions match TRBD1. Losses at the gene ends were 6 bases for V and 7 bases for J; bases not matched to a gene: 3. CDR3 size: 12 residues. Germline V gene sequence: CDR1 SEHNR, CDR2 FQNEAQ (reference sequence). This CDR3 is CASRLQGNEQFF. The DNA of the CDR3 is TGTGCCAGCAGATTACAGGGGAATGAGCAGTTCTTC.

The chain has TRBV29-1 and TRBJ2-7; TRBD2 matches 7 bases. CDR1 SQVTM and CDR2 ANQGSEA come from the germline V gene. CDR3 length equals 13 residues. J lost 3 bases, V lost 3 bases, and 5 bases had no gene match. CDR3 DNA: TGCAGCGTTGATAACCCGGGGGGCTACGAGCAGTACTTC. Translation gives CSVDNPGGYEQYF.

CDR3 DNA: TGTGCCAGCAGACAACTGGACAGGCGGACTGAAGCTTTCTTT. It yields the protein CASRQLDRRTEAFF. The chain uses TRBV6-5 and TRBJ1-1; TRBD1 agrees at 7 bases. CDR3 size: 14 residues. Germline values: CDR1 MNHEY, CDR2 SVGAGI. V dropped 6 bases and J dropped 5; count of bases not matched to a gene: 9.

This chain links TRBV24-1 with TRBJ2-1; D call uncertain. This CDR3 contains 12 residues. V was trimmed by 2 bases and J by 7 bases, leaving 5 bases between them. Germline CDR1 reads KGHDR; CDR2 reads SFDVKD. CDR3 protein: CATSDSGNEQFF. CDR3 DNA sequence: TGTGCCACCAGTGATTCCGGTAATGAGCAGTTCTTC.

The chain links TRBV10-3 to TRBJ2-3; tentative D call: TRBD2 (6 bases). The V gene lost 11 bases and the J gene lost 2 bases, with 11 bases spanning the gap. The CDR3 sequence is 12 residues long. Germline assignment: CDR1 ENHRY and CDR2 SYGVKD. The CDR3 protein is CAVGGATDTQYF. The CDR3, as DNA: TGTGCCGTGGGGGGAGCCACAGATACGCAGTATTTT.

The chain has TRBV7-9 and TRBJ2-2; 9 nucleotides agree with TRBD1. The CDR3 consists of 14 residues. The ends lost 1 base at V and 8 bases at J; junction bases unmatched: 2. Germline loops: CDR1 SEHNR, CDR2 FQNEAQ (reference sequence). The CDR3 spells CASSLDRGPGELFF. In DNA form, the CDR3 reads TGTGCCAGCAGCTTAGACAGGGGGCCAGGGGAGCTGTTTTTT.

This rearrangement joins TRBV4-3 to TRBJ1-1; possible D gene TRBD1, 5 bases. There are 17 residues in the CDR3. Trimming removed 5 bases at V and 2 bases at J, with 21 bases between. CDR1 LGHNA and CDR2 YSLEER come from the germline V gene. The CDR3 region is CASSLGTGDGRNTEAFF. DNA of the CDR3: TGCGCCAGCAGCTTGGGTACGGGGGACGGTCGAAACACTGAAGCTTTCTTT.

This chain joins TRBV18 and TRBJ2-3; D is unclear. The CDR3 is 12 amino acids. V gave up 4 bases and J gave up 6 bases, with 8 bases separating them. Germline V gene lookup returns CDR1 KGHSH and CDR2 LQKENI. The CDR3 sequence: CASSLEMDTQYF. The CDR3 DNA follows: TGTGCCAGCTCACTAGAGATGGATACGCAGTATTTT.

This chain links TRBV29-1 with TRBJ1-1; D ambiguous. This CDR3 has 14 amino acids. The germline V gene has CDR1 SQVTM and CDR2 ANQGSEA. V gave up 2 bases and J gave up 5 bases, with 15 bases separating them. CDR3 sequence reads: CSVEMSPGWTEAFF. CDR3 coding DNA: TGCAGCGTTGAAATGTCCCCGGGATGGACTGAAGCTTTCTTT.